This entry lists 14 T cell receptor beta chains sequenced from one sample in a study of T cells in Graves' hyperthyroidism and ophthalmopathy. Amplified TCR beta CDR3 regions derived from RNA transcripts. HTBI primers were employed in a first-round RT-PCR of the TCR CDR3. TCRdb processed the multiplex PCR reads anew with MiXCR; each CDR3 protein has one entry. The profile shows under 350,000 distinct CDR3 sequences, over 15% of them singletons. The material sequenced was blood. All receptors derive from a woman in her fifties or sixties with Graves' ophthalmopathy.

This clonotype occurred many times. The chain combines TRBV20-1 with TRBJ2-1, with TRBD2 matching over 10 bases. Germline V gives CDR1 DFQATT, CDR2 SNEGSKA (reference sequence). The CDR3 loop spans 16 amino acids. J lost 10 bases, V lost 3 bases, and 15 bases had no gene match. The CDR3 bases are TGCAGTGCTAGCGCGCTAGCGGGAGTATCGGGACTCGAGCAGTTCTTC. It yields the protein CSASALAGVSGLEQFF.

There are many counts of this clonotype. This chain links TRBV11-2 with TRBJ1-1; TRBD1 might be the D (5 bases). Germline V gene data show CDR1 as SGHAT and CDR2 as FQNNGV. V lost 5 bases, J lost 9 bases, and 16 bases lay in between. The CDR3 has 13 amino acids. CDR3 coding DNA: TGTGCCAGCAGCACTTCGCGGGGGTGGAAAGCTTTCTTT. Translation: CASSTSRGWKAFF.

There are many counts of this clonotype. The rearrangement links TRBV7-2 to TRBJ2-7; 9 bases match TRBD2. The CDR3 length is 15 residues. Germline-derived CDR1 and CDR2 are SGHTA and FQGNSA. The trim removed 1 base at V and 3 bases at J, leaving 4 bases unmatched. CDR3 DNA sequence: TGTGCCAGCAGCTTAGGGCGAGCGGGAGGCTACGAGCAGTACTTC. Encoded protein: CASSLGRAGGYEQYF.

At least ten counts were recorded for this clonotype. The rearrangement links TRBV6-1 to TRBJ2-3, with D uncertain. The CDR3 has 13 residues. Trimming removed 5 bases from V and 3 bases from J, with 9 bases in between. Germline assignment: CDR1 MNHNS and CDR2 SASEGT. The DNA of the CDR3 is TGTGCCAGCAGTAGGACCGGGACAGATACGCAGTATTTT. It yields the protein CASSRTGTDTQYF.

Ten or more counts support this clonotype. The rearrangement joins TRBV4-3 to TRBJ1-1, with D tentatively TRBD1 (5 bases). The CDR3 extends over 16 amino acids. Germline values: CDR1 LGHNA, CDR2 YSLEER. The V gene lost 3 bases and the J gene lost 5 bases, with 19 bases spanning the gap. This CDR3 is CASSHQGLGTGTEAFF. DNA for the CDR3: TGCGCCAGCAGCCATCAAGGCCTAGGGACGGGGACTGAAGCTTTCTTT.

In its sample, this clonotype was seen many times. The chain carries TRBV28 and TRBJ1-2; 7 nucleotides agree with TRBD1. This CDR3 has 14 residues. The germline gives CDR1 MDHEN, CDR2 SYDVKM. The V gene end was trimmed by 4 bases and the J gene end by 2 bases; junction bases not matched to a gene: 4. CDR3 sequence (DNA): TGTGCCAGCAGTTCCAGGACAGGCAACTATGGCTACACCTTC. Translation: CASSSRTGNYGYTF.

The chain has TRBV11-2 and TRBJ2-6, with unresolved D. With 0 bases removed from V and 3 bases from J, the gap between germline ends came to 6 bases. The CDR3 sequence is 15 residues long. Germline CDR1 reads SGHAT; CDR2 reads FQNNGV. The CDR3, as DNA: TGTGCCAGCAGCTTAGATCCAGGTGGGGCCAACGTCCTGACTTTC. Its translation: CASSLDPGGANVLTF.

This clonotype was observed a single time. The rearrangement links TRBV5-5 to TRBJ2-1; no clear D gene. The germline V gene has CDR1 SGHKS and CDR2 YYEKEE (reference sequence). This CDR3 contains 15 residues. Trimming removed 5 bases at V and 5 bases at J, with 17 bases between. CDR3 sequence reads: CASRPGWATNNEQFF. DNA for the CDR3: TGTGCCAGCAGACCCGGCTGGGCGACCAACAATGAGCAGTTCTTC.

There are a few counts of this clonotype. A read error may produce the germline difference seen at one junction end. The V call is TRBV5-1, the J call TRBJ2-2, with D perhaps matching TRBD2 (6 bases). From germline, CDR1 is SGHRS and CDR2 YFSETQ. CDR3 length: 15 amino acids. The CDR3 coding sequence is TGCGCCAGCAGCTTGGCTGTCGGGAGCACCTGGGAGCTGTTTTTT. Its protein product is CASSLAVGSTWELFF.

This clonotype was counted a few times. This chain uses TRBV29-1 with TRBJ1-5; D gene uncertain. Trimming stripped 6 bases from V and 6 bases from J, with 12 bases between. CDR1 and CDR2 (germline): SQVTM, ANQGSEA. The length of the CDR3 is 12 residues. The CDR3 protein is CSVVSMGQPQHF. In DNA, the CDR3 is TGCAGCGTAGTATCCATGGGTCAGCCCCAGCATTTT.

The chain joins TRBV12-3 or TRBV12-4 to TRBJ2-2; 10 nucleotides match TRBD1. CDR3 length: 15 residues. V lost 5 bases to trimming and J lost 2 bases; unmatched junction nucleotides: 2. The CDR3 protein is CASSRQGANTGELFF. CDR3 DNA sequence: TGTGCCAGCAGTCGACAGGGGGCTAACACCGGGGAGCTGTTTTTT.

This clonotype was seen at least ten times. The chain combines TRBV3-1 with TRBJ2-1; D unresolved. CDR3 length: 11 amino acids. Trimming removed 4 bases at V and 7 bases at J, with 5 bases between. Germline V gene lookup returns CDR1 LGHDT and CDR2 YNNKEL (reference sequence). CDR3 residues: CASSRSNEQFF. CDR3 sequence (DNA): TGTGCCAGCAGCCGTTCAAATGAGCAGTTCTTC.

The gene calls are TRBV25-1 and TRBJ2-1; weak D call: TRBD2 (6 bases). CDR3 length: 14 residues. Germline lookup yields CDR1 MGHDK and CDR2 SYGVNS. V was cut by 8 bases and J by 2 bases, with 13 bases left in between. CDR3 in DNA: TGTGCCAGCTCCGGGACTCGCACCTACAATGAGCAGTTCTTC. Translation gives CASSGTRTYNEQFF.

This clonotype was recorded many times. The chain has TRBV28 and TRBJ2-1; D is ambiguous. This CDR3 region has 15 residues. The V end was cut by 5 bases, the J end by 0 bases, with 11 bases between. Looked up from germline, CDR1 is MDHEN and CDR2 is SYDVKM. This chain's CDR3 is CASSDGPHSYNEQFF. For the CDR3, the DNA is TGTGCCAGCAGTGACGGGCCCCACTCCTACAATGAGCAGTTCTTC.